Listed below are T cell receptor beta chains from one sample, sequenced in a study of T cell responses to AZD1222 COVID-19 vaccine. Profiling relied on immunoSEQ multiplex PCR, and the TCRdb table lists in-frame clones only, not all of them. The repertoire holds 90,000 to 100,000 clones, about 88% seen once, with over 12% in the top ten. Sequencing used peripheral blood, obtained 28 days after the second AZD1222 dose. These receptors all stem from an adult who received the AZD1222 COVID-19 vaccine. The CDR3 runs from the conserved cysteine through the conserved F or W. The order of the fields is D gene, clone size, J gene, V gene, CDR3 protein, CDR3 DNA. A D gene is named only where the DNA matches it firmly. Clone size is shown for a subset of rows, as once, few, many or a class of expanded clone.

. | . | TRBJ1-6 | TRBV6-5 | CASSQQGPGNSPLHF | TGTGCCAGCAGTCAACAGGGTCCGGGTAATTCACCCCTCCACTTT
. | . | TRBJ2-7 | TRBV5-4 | CASSSARLPGEQYF | TGTGCCAGCAGCTCCGCGCGGCTCCCGGGCGAGCAGTACTTC
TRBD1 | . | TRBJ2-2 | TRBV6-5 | CASITGQTNTGELFF | TGTGCCAGCATTACGGGACAGACTAACACCGGGGAGCTGTTTTTT
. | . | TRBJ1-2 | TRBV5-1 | CASQEGSRGLTGGYTF | TGCGCCAGCCAAGAAGGGTCGAGGGGACTCACGGGCGGCTACACCTTC
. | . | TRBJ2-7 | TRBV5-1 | CASSRTDYEQYF | TGCGCCAGCAGCCGCACGGACTACGAGCAGTACTTC
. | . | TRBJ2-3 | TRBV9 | CASSVGGTDTQYF | TGTGCCAGCAGCGTCGGGGGTACAGATACGCAGTATTTT
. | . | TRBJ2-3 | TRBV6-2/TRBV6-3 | CASSLARRTTDTQYF | TGTGCCAGCAGCCTCGCCAGAAGGACCACAGATACGCAGTATTTT
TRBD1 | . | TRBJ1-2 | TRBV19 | CASSTGQAPSF | TGTGCCAGTAGTACTGGACAGGCCCCCTCCTTC
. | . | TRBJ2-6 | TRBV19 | CASSISSVSGANVLTF | TGTGCCAGTAGTATATCGTCGGTCTCTGGGGCCAACGTCCTGACTTTC
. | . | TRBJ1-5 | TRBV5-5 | CASSLGGQGHNQPQHF | TGTGCCAGCAGCTTGGGGGGGCAGGGCCACAATCAGCCCCAGCATTTT
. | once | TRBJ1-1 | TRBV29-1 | CSVEGEGGGRTEAFF | TGCAGCGTTGAAGGGGAGGGGGGCGGCCGGACTGAAGCTTTCTTT
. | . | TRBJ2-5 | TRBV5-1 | CASSLAVSGETQYF | TGCGCCAGCAGCTTGGCCGTATCGGGAGAGACCCAGTACTTC
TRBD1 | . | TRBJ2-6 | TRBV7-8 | CASSYTTGVILSGANVLTF | TGTGCCAGCAGCTATACGACAGGGGTAATCCTCTCTGGGGCCAACGTCCTGACTTTC
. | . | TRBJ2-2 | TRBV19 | CASSKGAGELFF | TGTGCCAGTAGTAAAGGGGCCGGGGAGCTGTTTTTT
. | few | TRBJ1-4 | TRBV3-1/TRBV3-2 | CASSQRGAGEKLFF | TGTGCCAGCAGCCAACGGGGGGCGGGTGAAAAACTGTTTTTT
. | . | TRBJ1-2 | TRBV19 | CASSKGGRYGYTF | TGTGCCAGTAGTAAAGGGGGACGGTATGGCTACACCTTC
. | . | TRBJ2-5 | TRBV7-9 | CASSYYGAQETQYF | TGTGCCAGCAGCTACTACGGGGCACAAGAGACCCAGTACTTC
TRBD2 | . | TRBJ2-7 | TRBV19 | CASKLAGPPGYEQYF | TGTGCCAGTAAACTAGCGGGCCCGCCCGGGTACGAGCAGTACTTC
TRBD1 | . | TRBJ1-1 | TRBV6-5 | CASRTGQIIGEAFF | TGTGCCAGCCGGACGGGACAGATAATAGGTGAAGCTTTCTTT
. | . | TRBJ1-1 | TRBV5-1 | CASSLNRNTEAFF | TGCGCCAGCAGCTTGAACAGGAACACTGAAGCTTTCTTT
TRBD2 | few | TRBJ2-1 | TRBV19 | CASSIDRREEQFF | TGTGCCAGTAGTATAGATCGGCGGGAGGAGCAGTTCTTC
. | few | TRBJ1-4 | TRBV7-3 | CASSLRSGEKLFF | TGTGCCAGCAGTCTTCGTTCCGGAGAAAAACTGTTTTTT
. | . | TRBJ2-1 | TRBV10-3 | CAISTGPSSYNEQFF | TGTGCCATCAGTACGGGACCGAGCTCCTACAATGAGCAGTTCTTC
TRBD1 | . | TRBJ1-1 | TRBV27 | CASSKTQGKAFF | TGTGCCAGCAGTAAAACACAGGGGAAAGCTTTCTTT
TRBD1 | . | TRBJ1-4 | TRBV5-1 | CASSFFGRDRNEKLFF | TGCGCCAGCAGCTTCTTCGGAAGGGACAGGAATGAAAAACTGTTTTTT
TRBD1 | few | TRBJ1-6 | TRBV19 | CASSAYRGLFYSPLHF | TGTGCCAGTAGTGCCTACAGGGGGCTCTTCTATTCACCCCTCCACTTT
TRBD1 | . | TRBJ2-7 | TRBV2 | CASSEWGQGHEQYF | TGTGCCAGCAGTGAATGGGGACAGGGTCACGAGCAGTACTTC
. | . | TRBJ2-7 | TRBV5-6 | CASSVGTLAYEQYF | TGTGCCAGCAGCGTCGGGACGCTTGCCTACGAGCAGTACTTC
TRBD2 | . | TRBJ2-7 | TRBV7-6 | CASSPPQGLAGAGEQYF | TGTGCCAGCAGCCCCCCGCAGGGACTAGCGGGGGCGGGCGAGCAGTACTTC